This entry lists 31 T cell receptor beta chains sequenced from one sample in a study of T cell clonality in common variable immunodeficiency. General observations from the study: Reportedly, TCR beta sequences from common variable immunodeficiency showed fewer deletions and N-nucleotide insertions.

The table came from immunoSEQ multiplex PCR; TCRdb's copy has only in-frame clones and leaves some out. The sample is made up of around 25,000 clones, none counted only once. What these receptors recognize is not known. The specimen sequenced was peripheral blood mononuclear cells. Receptors originate from a human donor with common variable immunodeficiency.

In its sample, this clone was seen many times. The CDR3 end lies 3 residues beyond the end of the read and is filled in from the germline J gene. The chain is built from TRBV6-1 and TRBJ2-2; 12 positions match TRBD2. The CDR3 totals 16 residues. Germline assignment: CDR1 MNHNS and CDR2 SASEGT. The junction had 4 bases not matched to a gene; V was cut back by 3 bases and J by 5 bases. CDR3 sequence reads: CASSEYGLAGTGELFF. CDR3 bases read: TGTGCCAGCAGTGAGTATGGACTAGCGGGGACCGGGGAG.

Many counts were recorded for this clone. Read coverage stops 3 residues before the CDR3 terminus; the germline J gene supplies the remainder. The rearrangement links TRBV29-1 to TRBJ2-5; 7 bases are a match to TRBD1. V lost 7 bases, J lost 2 bases, and 13 bases stayed unmatched. This CDR3 contains 15 residues. CDR1 and CDR2 from the germline V gene are SQVTM and ANQGSEA. CDR3 amino acids: CSAKQRGPAQETQYF. The covered CDR3 bases are TGCAGCGCAAAACAGAGGGGGCCCGCACAAGAGACC.

This clone showed up many times. Coverage ceases 3 residues before the CDR3 finishes, and the germline J gene fills in the end. V is TRBV20-1 and J is TRBJ1-5, with D possibly TRBD1 on 6 matching bases. The CDR3 length is 13 residues. With 0 bases removed from V and 7 bases from J, the gap between germline ends came to 10 bases. The germline V gene encodes CDR1 DFQATT and CDR2 SNEGSKA (reference sequence). CDR3 DNA (partial): TGCAGTGCTAGAGACCCGGGGGGCCAGCCC. This codes for CSARDPGGQP. The full CDR3 sequence reads CSARDPGGQPQHF.

This clone appeared a few times. The read ends 3 residues early relative to the CDR3; the germline J gene fills the gap. This rearrangement joins TRBV7-8 to TRBJ2-7; no reliable D call. Trimming took 5 bases from V and 2 from J, leaving 13 bases between them. The CDR3 sequence is 14 residues long. Germline-derived CDR1 and CDR2 are SGHVS and FQNEAQ. Incomplete CDR3 DNA: TGTGCCAGCAGCCCCCAGTCTTCAGCCTACGAG. Its translation: CASSPQSSAYE. The full CDR3 protein reads CASSPQSSAYEQYF.

With regard to this clone: The CDR3 is cut off 3 residues early in the read; its end comes from the germline J gene. The chain uses TRBV2 and TRBJ2-3; D gene unclear. The V gene's germline CDR1 is SNHLY and CDR2 FYNNEI. V dropped 7 bases and J dropped 0 bases, with 5 bases sitting between them. The CDR3 has 12 residues. CDR3 bases read: TGTGCCAGCAAGACTAGCACAGATACG. It translates to CASKTSTDT. The CDR3 in its entirety is CASKTSTDTQYF.

This clone has more than one count but fewer than ten. The read falls 3 residues short of the CDR3 end, and the missing part is taken from the germline J gene. V usage is TRBV30 and J usage is TRBJ1-5, with unresolved D. The CDR3 loop spans 13 amino acids. V was shortened by 1 base and J by 5 bases, with 9 bases between the two germline ends. Looked up from germline, CDR1 is GTSNPN and CDR2 is SVGIG (reference sequence). The DNA read from the CDR3 is TGTGCCTGGAGTGGGGCCGTTGATCAGCCC. Protein: CAWSGAVDQP. The CDR3 reads in full as CAWSGAVDQPQHF.

This clone was seen at least ten times. Coverage ceases 3 residues before the CDR3 finishes, and the germline J gene fills in the end. The rearrangement links TRBV18 to TRBJ2-1; D ambiguous. Germline V gene sequence: CDR1 KGHSH, CDR2 LQKENI. Trimming removed 4 bases from V and 6 bases from J, with 4 bases in between. The CDR3 runs 11 residues. CDR3 DNA, as far as it was read: TGTGCCAGCTCACTAGCCAATGAG. Its protein is CASSLANE. The CDR3 as a whole reads CASSLANEQFF.

This clone was seen repeatedly, ten times or more. From the germline J gene comes the end of the CDR3, since the read stops 3 residues before it. The chain combines TRBV28 with TRBJ2-7, with 10 bases that match TRBD2. Germline CDR1 MDHEN, CDR2 SYDVKM. The CDR3 is made up of 15 amino acids. Trimming at V came to 6 bases and at J to 5 bases, leaving 10 bases not matched to a gene. Partial CDR3 DNA: TGTGCCAGCAGAACGACGGGACTAGCGCTCCACGAG. Amino acids: CASRTTGLALHE. The full CDR3 reads CASRTTGLALHEQYF. Supplemented by reference TRBV28 and TRBJ2-7, the full variable domain reads DVKVTQSSRYLVKRTGEKVFLECVQDMDHENMFWYRQDPGLGLRLIYFSYDVKMKEKGDIPEGYSVSREKKERFSLILESASTNQTSMYLCASRTTGLALHEQYFGPGTRLTVT.

This clone was seen many times. The read comes to an end 3 residues before the CDR3 does, leaving the germline J gene to fill in the end. This chain links TRBV6-2 or TRBV6-3 with TRBJ2-2; 7 bases line up with TRBD2. The V and J ends lost 5 bases and 6 bases, in that order; junction bases with no gene match: 6. The length of the CDR3 is 14 residues. The germline gives CDR1 MNHEY, CDR2 SVGEGT. CDR3 bases read: TGTGCCAGCAGTACCTTGGGGGGGGCCGGGGAG. Encoded protein: CASSTLGGAGE. Given in full, the CDR3 is CASSTLGGAGELFF.

This clone occurred a few times. The read ends 3 residues before the CDR3 terminus; that terminus is restored from the germline J gene. The chain couples TRBV11-2 to TRBJ2-1, with 9 bases lining up with TRBD2. The CDR3 is 15 amino acids. In germline, CDR1 is SGHAT, CDR2 FQNNGV. V lost 6 bases, J lost 2 bases, and 5 bases stayed unmatched. CDR3 loop: CASRMGLAAYNEQFF. Partial CDR3 DNA: TGTGCCAGCAGAATGGGACTAGCCGCCTACAATGAG.

In its sample, this clone was seen many times. The read ends 3 residues shy of where the CDR3 ends; the end is completed using the germline J gene. The chain couples TRBV10-3 to TRBJ2-3; 10 bases line up with TRBD2. The CDR3 has 15 amino acids. Germline V gene lookup returns CDR1 ENHRY and CDR2 SYGVKD. The V and J ends lost 9 bases and 1 base, in that order; junction bases with no gene match: 7. CDR3 in amino acids: CAMGSGTSGTDTQYF. CDR3 bases read: TGTGCCATGGGATCAGGGACTAGCGGCACAGATACG.

This clone was detected many times. The CDR3 goes on 3 residues after the read ends, and that part is filled in from the germline J gene. The genes are TRBV19 and TRBJ2-2, with TRBD1 matching over 10 bases. This CDR3 has 13 residues. The trim removed 6 bases at V and 6 bases at J, leaving 1 base unmatched. Germline CDR1 is LNHDA and CDR2 is SQIVND (reference sequence). The CDR3 here is CASRGTGAGELFF. The covered CDR3 bases are TGTGCCAGTAGGGGGACAGGGGCCGGGGAG. Looking up the rest from reference TRBV19 and TRBJ2-2 gives the full variable domain: DGGITQSPKYLFRKEGQNVTLSCEQNLNHDAMYWYRQDPGQGLRLIYYSQIVNDFQKGDIAEGYSVSREKKESFPLTVTSAQKNPTAFYLCASRGTGAGELFFGEGSRLTVL.

This clone occurred a few times. From the germline J gene comes the end of the CDR3, since the read stops 3 residues before it. The chain combines TRBV5-1 with TRBJ2-7; weak D call: TRBD2 (5 bases). The CDR3 is made up of 17 amino acids. Trimming removed 0 bases from V and 5 bases from J, with 21 bases in between. Looked up from germline, CDR1 is SGHRS and CDR2 is YFSETQ. Here the CDR3 reads CASSLAGLEQRKNEQYF. CDR3 bases read: TGCGCCAGCAGCTTGGCGGGTTTGGAGCAGCGGAAGAACGAG.

This clone showed up many times. The sequence runs out 3 residues before the end of the CDR3; the remainder is reconstructed from the germline J gene. The V call is TRBV7-2, the J call TRBJ1-2; TRBD1 aligns across 7 bases. Per the germline V gene, CDR1 is SGHTA and CDR2 is FQGNSA. The CDR3 loop spans 12 amino acids. V was clipped by 5 bases and J by 5 bases; unmatched bases: 2. The part of the CDR3 DNA that was read is TGTGCCAGCAGCAGGACAGGATATGGC. This encodes CASSRTGYG. The complete CDR3 reads CASSRTGYGYTF.

This clone was found many times. The DNA ends 3 residues before the CDR3 does, and the rest of the CDR3 is filled in from the germline J gene. V and J are TRBV2 and TRBJ1-4, with 7 bases aligning to TRBD1. After removal of 4 bases from V and 8 bases from J, the junction contained 10 bases not matched to a gene. This CDR3 is 15 amino acids long. In germline, CDR1 is SNHLY, CDR2 FYNNEI. Incomplete CDR3 DNA: TGTGCCAGCAGTGCGGCCAGGGGGAAGGGGGAAAAA. It translates to CASSAARGKGEK. The CDR3 as a whole reads CASSAARGKGEKLFF.

Ten or more counts support this clone. The sequenced CDR3 bases are TGCAGCGTTCAAAATCAGATAGCGGTTAGCACAGATACG. Amino acid sequence: CSVQNQIAVSTDT. The whole CDR3 protein reads CSVQNQIAVSTDTQYF. This chain uses TRBV29-1 with TRBJ2-3; TRBD2 is a possible D gene (6 bases). The read terminates 3 residues before the CDR3 end, so the remaining end is supplied by the germline J gene. CDR3 length equals 16 residues. Germline V gene data show CDR1 as SQVTM and CDR2 as ANQGSEA. Trimming left V 5 bases short and J 0 bases short, with 18 bases between.

This clone was detected ten times or more. Sequencing ends 3 residues short of the CDR3 end; the germline J gene provides the rest. The genes are TRBV6-2 or TRBV6-3 and TRBJ2-7; D call uncertain. Trimming took 4 bases from V and 4 from J, leaving 8 bases between them. Germline-derived CDR1 and CDR2 are MNHEY and SVGEGT. The CDR3 totals 12 residues. Incomplete CDR3 DNA: TGTGCCAGCAGTTTAGCCCCATACGAG. It is translated as CASSLAPYE. The entire CDR3 protein is CASSLAPYEQYF.

This clone was observed many times. The CDR3 is CASSVNGLDNEQFF. The DNA read from the CDR3 is TGTGCCAGCAGCGTTAACGGACTAGACAATGAG. The chain couples TRBV7-3 to TRBJ2-1; 7 nucleotides match TRBD2. Read data end 3 residues before the CDR3 end; the end is taken from the germline J gene. Germline CDR1 SGHTA, CDR2 FQGTGA. This CDR3 is 14 amino acids long. V trimming: 5 bases; J trimming: 5 bases; junction bases outside the gene matches: 6. Full variable domain (missing parts from reference TRBV7-3 and TRBJ2-1): GAGVSQTPSNKVTEKGKYVELRCDPISGHTALYWYRQSLGQGPEFLIYFQGTGAADDSGLPNDRFFAVRPEGSVSTLKIQRTERGDSAVYLCASSVNGLDNEQFFGPGTRLTVL.

Many counts were recorded for this clone. The read stops 3 residues short of the end of the CDR3; the missing end is completed from the germline J gene. V usage is TRBV19 and J usage is TRBJ1-2; the match to TRBD1 covers 9 bases. Trimming removed 7 bases from V and 4 bases from J; junction bases left unmatched: 16. CDR1 and CDR2 (germline): LNHDA, SQIVND (reference sequence). This CDR3 has 17 residues. CDR3 in amino acids: CASIAGQGLSLGYGYTF. CDR3 bases read: TGTGCCAGTATTGCGGGACAGGGTCTTAGTCTGGGCTATGGC. The full variable domain, completed using reference TRBV19 and TRBJ1-2, is DGGITQSPKYLFRKEGQNVTLSCEQNLNHDAMYWYRQDPGQGLRLIYYSQIVNDFQKGDIAEGYSVSREKKESFPLTVTSAQKNPTAFYLCASIAGQGLSLGYGYTFGSGTRLTVV.

CDR3 DNA (partial): TGTGCCAGTAGTACCAGCGGGGGGGCCACGGGCACAGATACG. It translates to CASSTSGGATGTDT. The complete CDR3 reads CASSTSGGATGTDTQYF. This chain connects TRBV19 to TRBJ2-3; TRBD2 matches 10 bases. The read terminates 3 residues ahead of where the CDR3 ends, so the germline J gene completes it. The CDR3 loop spans 17 amino acids. The germline gives CDR1 LNHDA, CDR2 SQIVND (reference sequence). With V trimmed by 4 bases and J by 1 base, 8 bases remained unmatched.

This clone was seen at least ten times. CDR3 residues: CASSPLDSTNYGYTF. The sequenced CDR3 bases are TGTGCCAGCTCACCTCTGGACAGTACTAACTATGGC. This chain joins TRBV18 and TRBJ1-2; D might be TRBD1 (6 bases). The read ends 3 residues before the CDR3 terminus; that terminus is restored from the germline J gene. The CDR3 is made up of 15 amino acids. Germline CDR1 and CDR2: KGHSH and LQKENI. Trimming pared 3 bases from V and 0 bases from J, leaving 11 bases between.

This clone was counted ten times or more. The DNA ends 3 residues before the CDR3 does, and the rest of the CDR3 is filled in from the germline J gene. This chain joins TRBV20-1 and TRBJ2-5, with TRBD2 as a possible D gene (5 bases). Germline lookup yields CDR1 DFQATT and CDR2 SNEGSKA (reference sequence). Trimming took off 2 bases at V and 5 bases at J, with 12 bases between the two ends. This CDR3 is 13 amino acids long. The CDR3 bases that were read are TGCAGTGCTAGACCCCCGGGGTGGGAGACC. It codes for CSARPPGWET. Given in full, the CDR3 is CSARPPGWETQYF.

Concerning this clone itself: The sequence runs out 3 residues before the end of the CDR3; the remainder is reconstructed from the germline J gene. The same CDR3 arises from other DNA sequences in this sample as well. The chain uses TRBV2 and TRBJ1-1; D is undetermined. The CDR3 length is 15 residues. Looked up from germline, CDR1 is SNHLY and CDR2 is FYNNEI. V was trimmed by 6 bases and J by 0 bases, leaving 14 bases between them. The covered CDR3 bases are TGTGCCAGCAGGGGCGAATTGGTGGTGAACACTGAA. This translates into CASRGELVVNTE. The CDR3 as a whole reads CASRGELVVNTEAFF.

A remark on this clone: Coverage ceases 3 residues before the CDR3 finishes, and the germline J gene fills in the end. This rearrangement joins TRBV7-2 to TRBJ1-6; 9 bases map to TRBD1. This CDR3 has 14 residues. Germline V gene data show CDR1 as SGHTA and CDR2 as FQGNSA. The V and J ends lost 4 bases and 10 bases, in that order; junction bases with no gene match: 5. The CDR3 DNA, read in part, is TGTGCCAGCAGCTCGACAGGGGGGAGGTCACCC. Protein: CASSSTGGRSP. The whole CDR3 protein is CASSSTGGRSPLHF.

This clone was observed many times. The CDR3 end lies 3 residues beyond the end of the read and is filled in from the germline J gene. J is TRBJ1-6 and V is TRBV7-9; D call uncertain. The germline CDR1 and CDR2 sequences are SEHNR and FQNEAQ (reference sequence). This CDR3 has 13 amino acids. V lost 6 bases, J lost 7 bases, and 10 bases lay in between. The chain's CDR3 is CASSRRVNSPLHF. CDR3 bases read: TGTGCCAGCAGTCGACGGGTGAATTCACCC. The full variable domain, in which reference TRBV7-9 and TRBJ1-6 provide the parts outside the CDR3, is DTGVSQNPRHKITKRGQNVTFRCDPISEHNRLYWYRQTLGQGPEFLTYFQNEAQLEKSRLLSDRFSAERPKGSFSTLEIQRTEQGDSAMYLCASSRRVNSPLHFGNGTRLTVT.

Ten or more counts support this clone. Sequencing ends 3 residues short of the CDR3 end; the germline J gene provides the rest. The chain links TRBV15 to TRBJ2-3; D unclear. This CDR3 region has 16 residues. The V and J ends lost 1 base and 0 bases respectively, with 11 bases between them. CDR1 is LNHNV, CDR2 YYDKDF, per germline (reference sequence). The CDR3 DNA, read in part, is TGTGCCACCAGCAGAGTCAAGGGCTATAGCACAGATACG. Its protein is CATSRVKGYSTDT. The complete CDR3 reads CATSRVKGYSTDTQYF.

In this sample, this clone turned up many times. The DNA ends 3 residues before the CDR3 does, and the rest of the CDR3 is filled in from the germline J gene. The chain employs TRBV4-2 and TRBJ2-3, with 12 positions matching TRBD2. Germline V lookup: CDR1 LGHNA, CDR2 YNFKEQ. The CDR3 spans 16 residues. V shed 2 bases and J 2 bases; nucleotides not matched to a gene: 2. The CDR3 bases that were read are TGTGCCAGCAGCCAAACTAGCGGGGGGCCCACAGATACG. This encodes CASSQTSGGPTDT. The whole CDR3 sequence is CASSQTSGGPTDTQYF.

This clone was detected only a few times. The sequenced fragment ends 3 residues before the CDR3 boundary, so the rest is inferred from the germline J gene. Other DNA sequences within the sample encode an identical CDR3. The chain recombines TRBV19 with TRBJ2-1; 7 bases are shared with TRBD2. Trimming cost V 0 bases and J 7 bases; bases outside gene matches: 12. CDR1 and CDR2 from the germline V gene are LNHDA and SQIVND (reference sequence). The CDR3 loop spans 17 amino acids. The sequenced part of the CDR3 DNA is TGTGCCAGTAGTATAGATCCGGGCGGGAGCCGGCCGAATGAG. It is translated as CASSIDPGGSRPNE. The entire CDR3 protein is CASSIDPGGSRPNEQFF.

This clone was found a few times. The read is 3 residues too short to cover the CDR3 end, so that end is filled in from the germline J gene. This rearrangement joins TRBV11-1 to TRBJ2-7, with D unclear. V shed 1 base and J shed 0 bases, with 7 bases lying between them. There are 14 residues in the CDR3. Germline lookup yields CDR1 SGHAT and CDR2 FQDESV (reference sequence). CDR3: CASSLGQYSYEQYF. The part of the CDR3 DNA that was read is TGTGCCAGCAGCTTAGGGCAGTACTCCTACGAG.

The sample holds many counts of this clone. The DNA ends 3 residues before the CDR3 does, and the rest of the CDR3 is filled in from the germline J gene. V usage is TRBV6-2 or TRBV6-3 and J usage is TRBJ1-3; 8 bases line up with TRBD1. J gave up 5 bases and V 7 bases, and 7 bases lay outside the gene matches. Germline CDR1 MNHEY, CDR2 SVGEGT. The CDR3 spans 14 residues. Partial CDR3 DNA: TGTGCCAGCAACGGACAGGGTCGGAGAAACACC. Amino acids: CASNGQGRRNT. The complete CDR3 reads CASNGQGRRNTIYF.

At least ten counts were recorded for this clone. CDR3 sequence reads: CASGDRKKEKLFF. Partial CDR3 DNA: TGTGCCAGTGGGGACAGAAAAAAGGAAAAA. The genes are TRBV6-4 and TRBJ1-4; 7 bases map to TRBD1. The read gets to within 3 residues of the CDR3 end, and the germline J gene fills in the rest. From germline, CDR1 is MRHNA and CDR2 SNTAGT. The CDR3 spans 13 residues. Unmatched junction bases numbered 9, after V lost 9 bases and J lost 8 bases.